The entry below describes one T cell receptor beta chain. Antigen specificity is unknown. This entry belongs to a study of a mutant IDH1 vaccine in newly diagnosed glioma. The time point here: week 35, safety follow-up. The investigators gave 300 ug of mutant IDH1 20-mer peptide in each vaccine dose, together with topical imiquimod. Sequenced by immunoSEQ multiplex PCR; TCRdb stores in-frame clones only, minus some. Here the sample spans approximately 60,000 clones, 80% to 90% being singletons. Germline CDR1 is KGHSH and CDR2 is LQKENI. This CDR3 comprises 13 residues. Trimming shortened V by 5 bases and J by 8 bases, and 13 bases separated the two germline ends.

Specimen: PBMCs, collected from a glioma patient whose treatment included an IDH1 peptide vaccine. The chain joins TRBV18 to TRBJ2-1; tentatively, D is TRBD2 (5 bases). The sequence came from a middle-aged man with glioma. The CDR3, as DNA: TGTGCCAGCTCAAAAACACGGGGTCATGAGCAGTTCTTC. This encodes CASSKTRGHEQFF. The full variable domain, in which reference TRBV18 and TRBJ2-1 provide the parts outside the CDR3, is NAGVMQNPRHLVRRRGQEARLRCSPMKGHSHVYWYRQLPEEGLKFMVYLQKENIIDESGMPKERFSAEFPKEGPSILRIQQVVRGDSAAYFCASSKTRGHEQFFGPGTRLTVL.